This TCR beta chain came from a study of CD8 T cells in Susac syndrome. Sequencing targeted TCR beta in blood CD8+ and CD4+ T cells. The patients serving as multiple sclerosis controls were treatment-naive. They had stable or active relapsing-remitting disease and fulfilled revised McDonald criteria. The authors negatively isolated CD8+ and CD4+ T cells and FACS-enriched TEMRA cells. An input of about 0.5 to 1 ug of RNA was subjected to reverse transcription using random hexamers. TCR beta CDR3 was amplified by immunoSEQ covering 54 Vbeta and 13 Jbeta. MiXCR, run by TCRdb on the immunoSEQ multiplex PCR reads, gives a single entry per CDR3 protein. The data hold 150,000 to 200,000 distinct CDR3 sequences, with roughly 95% observed a single time. The CDR3 loop spans 15 amino acids. Germline V gives CDR1 MGHRA, CDR2 YSYEKL. The V end was cut by 1 base, the J end by 1 base, with 5 bases between.

The rearrangement uses TRBV4-1 and TRBJ2-6; D is uncertain. The specimen sequenced was CD8+ T cells from PBMCs. The clonotype originates from a human donor with multiple sclerosis. Written as DNA, the CDR3 is TGCGCCAGCAGCCAAGTTAGATCTGGGGCCAACGTCCTGACTTTC. Translating gives CASSQVRSGANVLTF.